This T cell receptor (beta chain) comes out of a study of tumor-infiltrating lymphocytes in primary liver carcinoma. The roughly 19-33 mg bulk tissue piece was not sorted before simultaneous RNA and DNA extraction. Samples were taken from five separate regions (per tumor). The CDR3 is 16 residues long. Germline V CDR1 and CDR2: SGHNT, YENEEA. Trimming cost V 4 bases and J 7 bases; bases outside gene matches: 12. Priming with a constant-region primer yielded TCR beta cDNA from 400 to 550 ng total RNA. Amplification in three nested multiplex PCR rounds with slightly modified ARM-PCR gave rise to TCR beta libraries. TRBV1-TRBV30 forward and Cbeta reverse primers drove the first two approximately 10-cycle rounds. TCRdb processed the multiplex PCR reads anew with MiXCR; each CDR3 protein has one entry. This sample carries approximately 73,000 distinct CDR3 sequences, over 70% of them seen once, and the ten largest clones take roughly an eighth.

The V and J genes are TRBV11-3 and TRBJ2-2; 7 nucleotides line up with TRBD2. The TCR was taken from a woman aged 55-75 years with primary liver carcinoma and hepatitis B virus infection. Sequenced material: liver tumor tissue from sampling region 4. Subset reported: tumor region T4, right-lateral pole. In DNA, the CDR3 is TGTGCCAGCAGCTCGTCTAGTGGGAGGGCGGTCGGGGAGCTGTTTTTT. Translation: CASSSSSGRAVGELFF.